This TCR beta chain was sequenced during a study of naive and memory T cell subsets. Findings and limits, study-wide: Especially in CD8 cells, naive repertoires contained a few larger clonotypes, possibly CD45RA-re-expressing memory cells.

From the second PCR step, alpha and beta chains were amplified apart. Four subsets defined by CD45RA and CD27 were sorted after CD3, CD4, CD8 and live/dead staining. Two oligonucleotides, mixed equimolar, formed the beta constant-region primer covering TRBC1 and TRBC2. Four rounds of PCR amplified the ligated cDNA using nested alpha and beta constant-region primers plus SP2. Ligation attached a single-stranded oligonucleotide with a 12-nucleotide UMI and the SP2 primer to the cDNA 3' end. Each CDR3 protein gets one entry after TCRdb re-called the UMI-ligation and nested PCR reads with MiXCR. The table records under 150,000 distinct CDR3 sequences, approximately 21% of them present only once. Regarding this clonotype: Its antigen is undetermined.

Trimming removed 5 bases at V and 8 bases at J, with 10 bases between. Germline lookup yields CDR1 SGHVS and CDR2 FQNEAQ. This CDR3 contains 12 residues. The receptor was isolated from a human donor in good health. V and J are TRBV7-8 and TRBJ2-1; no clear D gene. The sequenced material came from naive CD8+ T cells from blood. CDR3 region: CASSLLQDEQFF. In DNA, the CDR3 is TGTGCCAGCAGCCTACTCCAGGATGAGCAGTTCTTC.